This T cell receptor beta chain was identified in a study of blood T cell repertoires in COVID-19. Looking at the study overall: From the United States, Italy and Spain came samples of acute and convalescent COVID-19. T cells, B-cell-depleted T cells, or PBMCs provided the cDNA or gDNA that served as material.

Sequencing used immunoSEQ multiplex PCR; TCRdb keeps in-frame clones, though not all of them. This table has approximately 130,000 clones, more than 75% appearing once. The CDR3 totals 17 residues. Germline V gene data show CDR1 as MNHEY and CDR2 as SMNVEV (reference sequence). V lost 8 bases to trimming and J lost 4 bases; unmatched junction nucleotides: 17. The receptor comes from a woman aged 50 to 60 who had recovered from COVID-19. V usage is TRBV27 and J usage is TRBJ2-5; 9 bases are shared with TRBD1. Sequencing was performed on peripheral blood. As DNA, the CDR3 is TGTGCCAGCGGATTACCGATCATGGACAGGGGATCAGAGACCCAGTACTTC. Translating it yields CASGLPIMDRGSETQYF.